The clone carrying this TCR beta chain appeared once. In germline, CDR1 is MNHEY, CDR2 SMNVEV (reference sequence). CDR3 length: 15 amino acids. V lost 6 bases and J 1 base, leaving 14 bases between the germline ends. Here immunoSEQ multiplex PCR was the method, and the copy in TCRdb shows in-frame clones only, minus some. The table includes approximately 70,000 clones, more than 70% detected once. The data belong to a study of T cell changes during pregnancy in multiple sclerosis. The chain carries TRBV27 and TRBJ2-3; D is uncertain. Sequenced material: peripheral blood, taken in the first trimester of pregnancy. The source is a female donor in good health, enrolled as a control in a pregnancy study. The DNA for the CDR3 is TGTGCCAGCAGCCCCAAACAGTTCCGCACAGATACGCAGTATTTT. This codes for CASSPKQFRTDTQYF.